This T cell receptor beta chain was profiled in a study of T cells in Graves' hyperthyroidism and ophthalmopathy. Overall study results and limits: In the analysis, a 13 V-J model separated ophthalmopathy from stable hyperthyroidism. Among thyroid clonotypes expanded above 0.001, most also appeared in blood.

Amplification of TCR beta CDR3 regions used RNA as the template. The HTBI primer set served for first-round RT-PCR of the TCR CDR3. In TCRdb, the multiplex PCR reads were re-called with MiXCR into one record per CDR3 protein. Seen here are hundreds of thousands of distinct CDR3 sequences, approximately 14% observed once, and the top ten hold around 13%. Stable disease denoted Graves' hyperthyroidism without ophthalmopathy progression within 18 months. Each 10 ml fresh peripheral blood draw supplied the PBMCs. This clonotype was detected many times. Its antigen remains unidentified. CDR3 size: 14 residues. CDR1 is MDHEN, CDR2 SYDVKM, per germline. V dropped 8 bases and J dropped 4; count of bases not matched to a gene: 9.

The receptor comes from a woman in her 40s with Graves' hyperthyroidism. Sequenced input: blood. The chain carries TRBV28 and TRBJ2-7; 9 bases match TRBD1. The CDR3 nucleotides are TGTGCCAGCGGGGGCAGAGGACAGGGGTACGAGCAGTACTTC. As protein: CASGGRGQGYEQYF. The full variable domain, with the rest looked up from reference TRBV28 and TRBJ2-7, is DVKVTQSSRYLVKRTGEKVFLECVQDMDHENMFWYRQDPGLGLRLIYFSYDVKMKEKGDIPEGYSVSREKKERFSLILESASTNQTSMYLCASGGRGQGYEQYFGPGTRLTVT.